The 2 T cell receptor beta chains presented below share a single source sample, sequenced in a study of T cells after yellow fever vaccination. Each CDR3 protein gets one entry after TCRdb re-called the 5' RACE reads with MiXCR. The sample shows roughly 150,000 distinct CDR3 sequences, 7.7% of them seen only once. This specimen was CD4+ T cells sorted from PBMCs, taken 5 days after the yellow fever booster vaccination. Every receptor here comes from a man aged 30 to 45 who received the YFV17D yellow fever vaccine.

Ten or more counts support this clonotype. The chain carries TRBV18 and TRBJ2-7; 11 positions match TRBD2. V was pared by 6 bases and J by 7 bases, with 14 bases of the junction left unmatched. This CDR3 spans 16 amino acids. Germline CDR1 is KGHSH and CDR2 is LQKENI. CDR3 in amino acids: CASSLIAGGPSGEQYF. The CDR3 DNA reads TGTGCCAGCTCGCTTATAGCGGGAGGGCCATCTGGGGAGCAGTACTTC.

This clonotype was found many times. This chain joins TRBV5-1 and TRBJ2-3; 14 nucleotides agree with TRBD2. This CDR3 is 18 amino acids long. CDR1 is SGHRS and CDR2 is YFSETQ in the germline V gene. Unmatched junction bases numbered 7, after V lost 0 bases and J lost 4 bases. The CDR3 nucleotides are TGCGCCAGCAGCTTGGGACTAGCGGGAGGGCGAGTCCCAGATACGCAGTATTTT. Translation: CASSLGLAGGRVPDTQYF.